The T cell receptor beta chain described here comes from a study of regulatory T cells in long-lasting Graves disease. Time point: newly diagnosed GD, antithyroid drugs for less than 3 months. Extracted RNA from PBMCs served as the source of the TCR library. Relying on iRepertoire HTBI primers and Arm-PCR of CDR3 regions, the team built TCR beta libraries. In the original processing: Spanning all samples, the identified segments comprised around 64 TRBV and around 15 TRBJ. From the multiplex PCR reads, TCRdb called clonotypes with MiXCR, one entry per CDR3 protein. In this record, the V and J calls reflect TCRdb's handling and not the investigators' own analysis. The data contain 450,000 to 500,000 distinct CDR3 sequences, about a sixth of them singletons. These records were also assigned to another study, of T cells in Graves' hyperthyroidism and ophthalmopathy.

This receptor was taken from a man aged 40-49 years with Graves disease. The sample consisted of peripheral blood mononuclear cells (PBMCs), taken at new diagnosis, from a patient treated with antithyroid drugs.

CDR3 sequence reads: CASSGGIGANVLTF. In nucleotides, the CDR3 is TGTGCCAGCAGCGGGGGCATTGGGGCCAACGTCCTGACTTTC. The chain carries TRBV12-3 or TRBV12-4 and TRBJ2-6; tentatively, D is TRBD1 or TRBD2 (6 bases each). V was pared by 6 bases and J by 3 bases, with 9 bases between. The CDR3 is made up of 14 amino acids.